This is a list of T cell receptor beta chains from one sample in a study of cytomegalovirus exposure and HLA in healthy donors. Here immunoSEQ multiplex PCR was the method, and the copy in TCRdb shows in-frame clones only, minus some. The data contain 120,000 to 150,000 clones, 80% of them singletons. Input material: PBMCs. The receptors come from a male donor in good health and CMV-seronegative. CDR3s include the opening cysteine and the closing phenylalanine or tryptophan. A D gene is named only where the DNA matches it firmly. Not all rows give a size; the values are once, few, many and, for expanded clones, a class.

d_call clone_size j_call v_call cdr3_nt cdr3_aa
- - TRBJ1-4 TRBV19 TGTGCCAGTAGTCTGGGACGAACAGGGACGGATCGAAAACTGTTTTTT CASSLGRTGTDRKLFF
- few TRBJ1-2 TRBV19 TGTGCCAGTAGTATAAACAGGGATGGCGGCTACACCTTC CASSINRDGGYTF
TRBD1 - TRBJ1-6 TRBV6-5 TGTGCCAGCAGTTACAATGGACAGGGGGGGTCACCCCTCCACTTT CASSYNGQGGSPLHF
- - TRBJ2-7 TRBV11-2 TGTGCCAGCAGCTTAGAGGGCCCCGGCTACGAGCAGTACTTC CASSLEGPGYEQYF
TRBD1 - TRBJ2-7 TRBV7-3 TGTGCCAGCAGCCAGGGACAGTACGGCGAGCAGTACTTC CASSQGQYGEQYF
- - TRBJ1-6 TRBV6-6 TGTGCCAGCCACCAGGGCGTCGCAAATTCACCCCTCCACTTT CASHQGVANSPLHF
- once TRBJ1-2 TRBV2 TGTGCCAGCCATCCCCGGACAGTTAACTATGGCTACACCTTC CASHPRTVNYGYTF
TRBD2 - TRBJ2-3 TRBV11-2 TGTGCCAGCAGCTTGACCGGGACTAGCGGGTTCACAGATACGCAGTATTTT CASSLTGTSGFTDTQYF
- - TRBJ1-2 TRBV12-2 TGTGCAAGTCGCACGAATTTGGGGTATGGGACAGGAGATAACTATGGCTACACCTTC CASRTNLGYGTGDNYGYTF
- - TRBJ2-7 TRBV5-5 TGTGCCAGCAGCCGCCACCCGAGGGAGCAGTACTTC CASSRHPREQYF
TRBD2 - TRBJ2-1 TRBV2 TGTGCCAGCAGTGCGGGGGGATACAATGAGCAGTTCTTC CASSAGGYNEQFF
- - TRBJ1-1 TRBV30 TGTGCCTGGAACTTAGGGGGGAACACTGAAGCTTTCTTT CAWNLGGNTEAFF
TRBD1 - TRBJ1-2 TRBV5-4 TGTGCCAGCCTTCCAGGCGGGCAGGGGGGTACCTATGGCTACACCTTC CASLPGGQGGTYGYTF
- - TRBJ2-5 TRBV10-3 TGTGCCATCAGTGAGGGGTCTCCCCAGGGGACCCAGTACTTC CAISEGSPQGTQYF
TRBD2 - TRBJ2-3 TRBV5-1 TGCGCCAGCAGCTTCTCGGGGGGTACAGATACGCAGTATTTT CASSFSGGTDTQYF
TRBD2 - TRBJ2-7 TRBV9 TGTGCCAGCAGCGTAGCTAGCGGGGATTCCTACGAGCAGTACTTC CASSVASGDSYEQYF
TRBD2 few TRBJ2-7 TRBV5-4 TGTGCCAGCAGCCAAGATGGGACTAGCGGGGGGTACGAGCAGTACTTC CASSQDGTSGGYEQYF
- once TRBJ2-2 TRBV2 TGTGCCAGCCAGTTAGGGGTCACCGGGGAGCTGTTTTTT CASQLGVTGELFF
TRBD2 - TRBJ2-7 TRBV14 TGTGCCAGCAGTCCAGGATGGGGGAGGGAAAAGCAGTACTTC CASSPGWGREKQYF
- - TRBJ2-3 TRBV6-5 TGTGCCAGCAGTTTGGGCCTTCCCCCGACAGATACGCAGTATTTT CASSLGLPPTDTQYF
- once TRBJ1-4 TRBV21-1 TGTGCCAGCAGTCATCGTCGTCAGGGGAAAACTAATGAAAAACTGTTTTTT CASSHRRQGKTNEKLFF
- once TRBJ1-1 TRBV11-2 TGTGCCAGCGGCAGGGGCCATAACACTGAAGCTTTCTTT CASGRGHNTEAFF
TRBD1 - TRBJ1-4 TRBV5-4 TGTGCCAGCAGTTTCTCGACGACAGGGGGGCGATCAACTAATGAAAAACTGTTTTTT CASSFSTTGGRSTNEKLFF
- - TRBJ2-7 TRBV4-3 TGCGCCAGCAGCCGACGGACAGCTACCTACGAGCAGTACTTC CASSRRTATYEQYF
- once TRBJ1-2 TRBV9 TGTGCCAGCAGCGCTCCCGGGCAGGGCGGCTACACCTTC CASSAPGQGGYTF
- once TRBJ1-3 TRBV4-2 TGTGCCAGCAGCTATTACCAGGGGAACACCATATATTTT CASSYYQGNTIYF
- few TRBJ2-7 TRBV7-2 TGTGCCAGCAGCTTAGGAGACAGGCGCTACGAGCAGTACTTC CASSLGDRRYEQYF
TRBD1 - TRBJ2-2 TRBV7-2 TGTGCCAGCAGCTTTTCCCCCCGACCCGGGACAGGGCCCGGGGAGCTGTTTTTT CASSFSPRPGTGPGELFF
TRBD2 - TRBJ2-3 TRBV7-3 TGTGCCAGCAGCTTAGTCGCGGGGGGTACAGATACGCAGTATTTT CASSLVAGGTDTQYF
- - TRBJ1-1 TRBV30 TGTGCCTGGAATAAGGGGATCACTGAAGCTTTCTTT CAWNKGITEAFF
- - TRBJ2-2 TRBV2 TGTGCCAGCAGTGAAGCTTCGGTCACCGGGGAGCTGTTTTTT CASSEASVTGELFF
TRBD1 - TRBJ2-7 TRBV6-5 TGTGCCAGCAGCTCCGGGACAGGGGGCTTCGAGCAGTACTTC CASSSGTGGFEQYF
TRBD1 - TRBJ1-1 TRBV7-8 TGTGCCAGCAGCTTTGTTGACAGGGTAAACACTGAAGCTTTCTTT CASSFVDRVNTEAFF
TRBD2 - TRBJ2-7 TRBV7-9 TGTGCCAGCAGCTCGACTAGCGACCCTACCTACGAGCAGTACTTC CASSSTSDPTYEQYF
- - TRBJ2-5 TRBV2 TGTGCCAGCAATCGGAGGGAGACCCAGTACTTC CASNRRETQYF
- - TRBJ1-4 TRBV6-4 TGTGCCAGCAGTGACCGGGATTTTAATGAAAAACTGTTTTTT CASSDRDFNEKLFF
TRBD1 once TRBJ1-1 TRBV29-1 TGCAGCGTTGAACTCCGGACAGGGCACACTGAAGCTTTCTTT CSVELRTGHTEAFF
TRBD2 - TRBJ2-1 TRBV28 TGTGCCAGCGTCCGACTAGCGGGTGACTACAATGAGCAGTTCTTC CASVRLAGDYNEQFF
- - TRBJ1-2 TRBV11-2 TGTGCCAGCAGCCGCCTCGGACAGAACTATGGCTACACCTTC CASSRLGQNYGYTF
TRBD1 - TRBJ1-1 TRBV18 TGTGCCAGCTCACCCGGGACAGGCGTATTGACGACTTTCTTT CASSPGTGVLTTFF
- - TRBJ1-1 TRBV19 TGTGCCAGTAGTATCCCTAGGTCCACTGAAGCTTTCTTT CASSIPRSTEAFF